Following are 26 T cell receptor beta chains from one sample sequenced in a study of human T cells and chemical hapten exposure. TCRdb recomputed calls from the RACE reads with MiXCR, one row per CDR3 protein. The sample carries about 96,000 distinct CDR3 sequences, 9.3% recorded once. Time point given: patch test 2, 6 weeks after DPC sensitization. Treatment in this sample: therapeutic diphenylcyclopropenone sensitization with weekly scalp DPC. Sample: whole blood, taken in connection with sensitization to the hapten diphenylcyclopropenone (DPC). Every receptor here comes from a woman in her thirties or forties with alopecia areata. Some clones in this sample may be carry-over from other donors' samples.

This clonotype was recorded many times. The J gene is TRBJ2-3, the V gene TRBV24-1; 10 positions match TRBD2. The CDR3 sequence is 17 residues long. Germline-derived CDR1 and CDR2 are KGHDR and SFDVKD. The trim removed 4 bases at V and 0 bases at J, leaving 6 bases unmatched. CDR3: CATSDTVTSGSTDTQYF. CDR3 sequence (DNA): TGTGCCACCAGTGACACGGTGACTAGCGGGAGCACAGATACGCAGTATTTT.

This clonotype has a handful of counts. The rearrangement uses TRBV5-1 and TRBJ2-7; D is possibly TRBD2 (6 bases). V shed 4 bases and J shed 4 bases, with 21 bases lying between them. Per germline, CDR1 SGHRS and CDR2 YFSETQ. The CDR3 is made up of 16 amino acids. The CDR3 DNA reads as TGCGCCAGCAGCCCCGGTGGGGGGAATGGGCTTTACGAGCAGTACTTC. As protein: CASSPGGGNGLYEQYF.

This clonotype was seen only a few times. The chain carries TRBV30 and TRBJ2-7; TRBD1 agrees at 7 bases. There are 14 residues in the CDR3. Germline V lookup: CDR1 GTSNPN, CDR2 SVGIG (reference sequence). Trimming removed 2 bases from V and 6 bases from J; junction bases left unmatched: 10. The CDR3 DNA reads TGTGCCTGGAGTTACGCGGTAGGGGGCTTCGAGCAGTACTTC. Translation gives CAWSYAVGGFEQYF.

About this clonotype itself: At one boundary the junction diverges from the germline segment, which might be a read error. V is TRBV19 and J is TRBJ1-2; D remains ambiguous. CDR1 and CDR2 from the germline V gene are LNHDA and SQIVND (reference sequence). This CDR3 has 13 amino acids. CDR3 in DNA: TGTGTCAGTGCACGAAATTTAGGGAATGGCTACACCTTC. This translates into CVSARNLGNGYTF.

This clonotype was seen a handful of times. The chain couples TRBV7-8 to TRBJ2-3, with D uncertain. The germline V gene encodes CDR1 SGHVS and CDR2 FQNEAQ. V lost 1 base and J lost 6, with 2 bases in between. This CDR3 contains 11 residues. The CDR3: CASSLVDTQYF. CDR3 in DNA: TGTGCCAGCAGCTTAGTGGATACGCAGTATTTT. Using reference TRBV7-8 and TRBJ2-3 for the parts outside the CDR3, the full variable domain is GAGVSQSPRYKVAKRGQDVALRCDPISGHVSLFWYQQALGQGPEFLTYFQNEAQLDKSGLPSDRFFAERPEGSVSTLKIQRTQQEDSAVYLCASSLVDTQYFGPGTRLTVL.

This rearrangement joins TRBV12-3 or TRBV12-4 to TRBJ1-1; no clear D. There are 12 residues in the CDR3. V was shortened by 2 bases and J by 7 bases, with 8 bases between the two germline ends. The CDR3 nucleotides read TGTGCCAGCAGTTTAAACGGAAATGAAGCTTTCTTT. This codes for CASSLNGNEAFF.

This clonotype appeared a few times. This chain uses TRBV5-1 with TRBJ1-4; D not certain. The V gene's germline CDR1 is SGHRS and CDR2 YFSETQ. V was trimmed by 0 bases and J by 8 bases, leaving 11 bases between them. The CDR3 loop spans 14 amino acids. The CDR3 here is CASSLAGVGEKLFF. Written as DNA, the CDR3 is TGCGCCAGCAGCTTGGCCGGTGTTGGCGAAAAACTGTTTTTT.

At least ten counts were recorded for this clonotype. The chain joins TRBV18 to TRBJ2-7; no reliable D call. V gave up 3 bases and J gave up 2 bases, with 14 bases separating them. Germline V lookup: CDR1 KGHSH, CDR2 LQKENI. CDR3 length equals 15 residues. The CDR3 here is CASSPGSSPTYEQYF. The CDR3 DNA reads TGTGCCAGCTCACCCGGGTCAAGTCCAACCTACGAGCAGTACTTC.

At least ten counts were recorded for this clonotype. The CDR3 DNA reads TGTGCCAGCAGCCAACCGACTAGCGGGAGGCCTTACGAGCAGTACTTC. This sequence encodes CASSQPTSGRPYEQYF. The chain uses TRBV3-1 and TRBJ2-7; TRBD2 matches 13 bases. V gave up 2 bases and J gave up 4 bases; unmatched junction bases: 5. Germline CDR1 is LGHDT and CDR2 is YNNKEL (reference sequence). This CDR3 region has 16 residues.

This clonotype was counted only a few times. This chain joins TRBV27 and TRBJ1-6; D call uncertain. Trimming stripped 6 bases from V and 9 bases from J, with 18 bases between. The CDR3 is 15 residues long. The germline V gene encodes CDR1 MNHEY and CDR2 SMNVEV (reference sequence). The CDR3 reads CASSLLSGSGSPLHF. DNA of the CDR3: TGTGCCAGCAGCCTCCTTTCCGGGTCGGGTTCACCCCTCCACTTT.

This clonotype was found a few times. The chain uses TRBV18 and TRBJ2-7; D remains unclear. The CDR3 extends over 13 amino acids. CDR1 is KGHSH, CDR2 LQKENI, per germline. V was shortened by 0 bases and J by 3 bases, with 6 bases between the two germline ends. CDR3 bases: TGTGCCAGCTCACCACCTGCCCACTACGAGCAGTACTTC. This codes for CASSPPAHYEQYF.

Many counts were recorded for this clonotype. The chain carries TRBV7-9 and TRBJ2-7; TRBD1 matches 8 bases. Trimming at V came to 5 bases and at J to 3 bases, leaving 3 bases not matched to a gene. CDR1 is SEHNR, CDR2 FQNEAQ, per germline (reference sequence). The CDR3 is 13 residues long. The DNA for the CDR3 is TGTGCCAGCAGCCCGGACAGGGTCTACGAGCAGTACTTC. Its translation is CASSPDRVYEQYF.

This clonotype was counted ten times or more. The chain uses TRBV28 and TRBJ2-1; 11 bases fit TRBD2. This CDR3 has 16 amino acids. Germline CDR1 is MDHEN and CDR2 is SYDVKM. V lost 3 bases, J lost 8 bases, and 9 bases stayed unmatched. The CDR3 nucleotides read TGTGCCAGCAGTTTCCCTACTAGCGGGAGAAGACATGAGCAGTTCTTC. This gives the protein CASSFPTSGRRHEQFF.

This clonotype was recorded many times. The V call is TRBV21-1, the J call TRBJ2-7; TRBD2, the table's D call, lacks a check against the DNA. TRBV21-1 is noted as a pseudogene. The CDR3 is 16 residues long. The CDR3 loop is CASSKGTGGHSYEQYF. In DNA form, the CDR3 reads TGTGCCAGCAGCAAAGGAACGGGAGGCCACTCCTACGAGCAGTACTTC.

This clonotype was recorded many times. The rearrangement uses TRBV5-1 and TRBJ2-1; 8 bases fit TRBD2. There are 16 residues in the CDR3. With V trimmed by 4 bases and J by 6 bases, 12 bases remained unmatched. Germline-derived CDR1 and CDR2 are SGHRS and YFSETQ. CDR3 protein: CASSNTLAGNPNEQFF. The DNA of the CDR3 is TGCGCCAGCAGCAACACCCTAGCGGGTAACCCCAATGAGCAGTTCTTC.

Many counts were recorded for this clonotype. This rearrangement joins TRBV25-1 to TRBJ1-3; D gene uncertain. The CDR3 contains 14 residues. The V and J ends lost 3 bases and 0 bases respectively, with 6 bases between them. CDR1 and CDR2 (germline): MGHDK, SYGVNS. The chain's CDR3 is CASSDRDSGNTIYF. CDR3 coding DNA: TGTGCCAGCAGTGATAGGGACTCTGGAAACACCATATATTTT.

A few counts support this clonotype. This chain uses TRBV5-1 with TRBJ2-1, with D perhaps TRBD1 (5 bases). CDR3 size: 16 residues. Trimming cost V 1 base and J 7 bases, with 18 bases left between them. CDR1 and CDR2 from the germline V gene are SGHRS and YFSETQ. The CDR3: CASSLTGAGPLNEQFF. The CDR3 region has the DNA TGCGCCAGCAGCTTGACGGGTGCAGGGCCGTTGAATGAGCAGTTCTTC.

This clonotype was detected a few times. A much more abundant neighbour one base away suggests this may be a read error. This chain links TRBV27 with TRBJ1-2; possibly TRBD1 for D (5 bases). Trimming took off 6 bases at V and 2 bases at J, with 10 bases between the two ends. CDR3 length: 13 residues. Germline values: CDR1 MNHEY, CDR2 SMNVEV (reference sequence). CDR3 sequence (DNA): TGTGCCAGCAGCCGGGACGGCAACTATGGCTACACCTTC. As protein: CASSRDGNYGYTF.

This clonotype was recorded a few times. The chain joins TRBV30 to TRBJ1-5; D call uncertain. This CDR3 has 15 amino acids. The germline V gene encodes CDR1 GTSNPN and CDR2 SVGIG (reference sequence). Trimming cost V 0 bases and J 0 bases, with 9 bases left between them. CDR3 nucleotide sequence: TGTGCCTGGAGTGTACGAGCGGATAGCAATCAGCCCCAGCATTTT. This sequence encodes CAWSVRADSNQPQHF.

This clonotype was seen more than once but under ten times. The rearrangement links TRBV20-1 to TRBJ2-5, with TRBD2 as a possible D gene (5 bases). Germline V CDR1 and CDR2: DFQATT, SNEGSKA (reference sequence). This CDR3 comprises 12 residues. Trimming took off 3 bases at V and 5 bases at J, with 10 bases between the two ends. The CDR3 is CSASQSGETQYF. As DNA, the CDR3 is TGCAGTGCTAGCCAGTCGGGGGAGACCCAGTACTTC.

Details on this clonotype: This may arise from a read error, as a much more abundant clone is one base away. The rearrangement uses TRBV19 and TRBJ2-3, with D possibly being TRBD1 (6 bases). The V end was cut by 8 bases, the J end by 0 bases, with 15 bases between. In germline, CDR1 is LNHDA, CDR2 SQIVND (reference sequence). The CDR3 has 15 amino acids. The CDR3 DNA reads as TGTGCCAGTGGTAACAGGGTTGGGAGCACAGATACGCAGTATTTT. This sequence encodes CASGNRVGSTDTQYF.

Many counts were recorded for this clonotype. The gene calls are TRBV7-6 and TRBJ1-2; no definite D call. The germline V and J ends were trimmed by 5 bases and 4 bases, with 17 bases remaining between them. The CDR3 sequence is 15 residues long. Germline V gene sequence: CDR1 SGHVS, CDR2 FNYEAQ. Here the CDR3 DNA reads TGTGCCAGCAGCGCCGGACCAGGACTTATCTATGGCTACACCTTC. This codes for CASSAGPGLIYGYTF.

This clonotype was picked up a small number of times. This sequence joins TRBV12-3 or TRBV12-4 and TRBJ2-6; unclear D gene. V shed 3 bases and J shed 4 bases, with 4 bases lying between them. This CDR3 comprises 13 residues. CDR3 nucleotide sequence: TGTGCCAGCAGTTTCGGAGGGGCCAACGTCCTGACTTTC. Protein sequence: CASSFGGANVLTF.

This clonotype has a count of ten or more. The CDR3 region is CASSPGGRGNSPLHF. CDR3 DNA: TGTGCCAGCAGCCCCGGGGGACGGGGGAATTCACCCCTCCACTTT. This chain joins TRBV7-6 and TRBJ1-6; the D gene is possibly TRBD1 (5 bases). Germline CDR1 and CDR2: SGHVS and FNYEAQ. This CDR3 is built from 15 residues. V gave up 5 bases and J gave up 7 bases, with 15 bases separating them.

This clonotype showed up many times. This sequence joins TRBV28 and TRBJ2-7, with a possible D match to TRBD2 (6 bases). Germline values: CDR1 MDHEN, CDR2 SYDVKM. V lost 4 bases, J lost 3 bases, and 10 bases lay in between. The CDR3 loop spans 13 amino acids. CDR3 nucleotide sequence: TGTGCCAGCAGTTCGGGGGAGGACTACGAGCAGTACTTC. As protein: CASSSGEDYEQYF.

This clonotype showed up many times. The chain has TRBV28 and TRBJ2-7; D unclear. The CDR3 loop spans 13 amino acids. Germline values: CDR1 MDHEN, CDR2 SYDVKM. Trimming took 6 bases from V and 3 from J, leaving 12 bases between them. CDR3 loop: CASRATPVYEQYF. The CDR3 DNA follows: TGTGCCAGCAGGGCGACTCCGGTCTACGAGCAGTACTTC.